The T cell receptor beta chain described here comes from a study of blood T cells in healthy people across ages. Study-wide findings and caveats: Long-lived and aged donors differed, with more naive CD4+ cells and higher diversity in the long-lived. Researchers said unsorted PBMCs prevented a conclusive naive versus antigen-experienced comparison.

The sample, about 10 milliliters of peripheral blood, was drawn from each donor. At least 7 million PBMCs were isolated per sample. Comments on this clonotype: Its antigen is currently unknown. This could be a read error, since a much larger clone is one nucleotide away.

The CDR3 sequence is 14 residues long. Germline V gives CDR1 ENHRY, CDR2 SYGVKD. The use of a sample-barcoded 5' primer and a J-beta primer mix characterized a second PCR of about 6 to 12 cycles. MiXCR was run by TCRdb on the 5' RACE reads, yielding one entry per CDR3 protein. The sample contains around 1,700,000 distinct CDR3 sequences, 28% of which appear only once. The origin of this receptor is a woman in her 30s in good health. Sequencing was carried out using blood. This sequence joins TRBV10-3 and TRBJ2-1, with D tentatively TRBD2 (5 bases). The J call is doubtful: the DNA matches TRBJ2-7 better. The CDR3 coding sequence is TGTGCCATCAGTTCTAGCAATTCAGGCAATGAGCAGTACTTC. It is translated as CAISSSNSGNEQYF.